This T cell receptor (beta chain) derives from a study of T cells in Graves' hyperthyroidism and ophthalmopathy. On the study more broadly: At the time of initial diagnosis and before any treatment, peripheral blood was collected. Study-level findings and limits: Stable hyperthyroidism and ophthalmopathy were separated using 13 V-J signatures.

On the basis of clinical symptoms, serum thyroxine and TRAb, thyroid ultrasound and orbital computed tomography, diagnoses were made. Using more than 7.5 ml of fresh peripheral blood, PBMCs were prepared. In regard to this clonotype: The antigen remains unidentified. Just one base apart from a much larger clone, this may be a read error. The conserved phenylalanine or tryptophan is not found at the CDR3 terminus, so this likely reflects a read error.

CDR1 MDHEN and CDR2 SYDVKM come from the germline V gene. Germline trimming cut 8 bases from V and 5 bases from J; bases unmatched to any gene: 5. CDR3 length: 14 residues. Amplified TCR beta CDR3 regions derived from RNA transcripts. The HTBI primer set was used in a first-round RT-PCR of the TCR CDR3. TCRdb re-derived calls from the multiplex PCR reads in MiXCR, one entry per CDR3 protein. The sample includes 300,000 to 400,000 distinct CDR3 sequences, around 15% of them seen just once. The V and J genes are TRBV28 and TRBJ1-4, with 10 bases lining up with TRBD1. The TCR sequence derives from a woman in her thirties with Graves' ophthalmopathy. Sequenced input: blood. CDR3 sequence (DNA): TGTGCCAGCGGAACGGACAGGGGGAATGAAAAACTGTTTCTT. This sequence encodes CASGTDRGNEKLFL.